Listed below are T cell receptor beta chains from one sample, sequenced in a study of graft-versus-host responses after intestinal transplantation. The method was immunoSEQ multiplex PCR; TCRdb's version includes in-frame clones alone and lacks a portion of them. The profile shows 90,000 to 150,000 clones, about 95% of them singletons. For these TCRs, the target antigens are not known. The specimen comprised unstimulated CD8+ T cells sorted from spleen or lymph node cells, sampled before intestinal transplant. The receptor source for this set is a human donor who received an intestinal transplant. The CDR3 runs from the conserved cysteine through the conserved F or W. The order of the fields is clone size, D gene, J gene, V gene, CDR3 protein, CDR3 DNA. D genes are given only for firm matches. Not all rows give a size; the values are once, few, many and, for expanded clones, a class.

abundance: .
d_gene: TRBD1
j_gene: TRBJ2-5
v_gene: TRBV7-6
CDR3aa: CASSKGQGEQETQYF
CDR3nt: TGTGCCAGCAGCAAAGGGCAGGGGGAACAGGAGACCCAGTACTTC

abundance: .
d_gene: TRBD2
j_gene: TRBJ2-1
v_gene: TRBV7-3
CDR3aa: CASSSSSPLREGLREQFF
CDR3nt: TGTGCCAGCAGCTCGAGTTCCCCCCTGCGGGAGGGCCTCAGAGAGCAGTTCTTC

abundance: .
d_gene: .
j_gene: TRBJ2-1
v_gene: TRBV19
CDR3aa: CASSMGMDEQFF
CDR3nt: TGTGCCAGTAGTATGGGAATGGATGAGCAGTTCTTC

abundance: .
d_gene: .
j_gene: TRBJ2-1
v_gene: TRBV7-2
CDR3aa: CASSQTGGTGNEQFF
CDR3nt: TGTGCCAGCAGCCAGACAGGTGGGACGGGCAATGAGCAGTTCTTC

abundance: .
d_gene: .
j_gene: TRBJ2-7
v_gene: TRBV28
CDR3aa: CASSPGQGSTYEQYF
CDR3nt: TGTGCCAGCAGCCCCGGGCAGGGGAGTACCTACGAGCAGTACTTC

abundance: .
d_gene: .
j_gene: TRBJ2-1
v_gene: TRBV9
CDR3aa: CASSVGTNGYNEQFF
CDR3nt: TGTGCCAGCAGCGTAGGGACTAACGGGTACAATGAGCAGTTCTTC

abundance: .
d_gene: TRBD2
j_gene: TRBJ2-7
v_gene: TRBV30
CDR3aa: CAWTSGSSYEQYF
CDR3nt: TGTGCCTGGACTAGCGGGAGCTCCTACGAGCAGTACTTC

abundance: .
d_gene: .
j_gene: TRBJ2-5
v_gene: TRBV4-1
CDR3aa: CASSQGTEGSRTQYF
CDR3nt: TGCGCCAGCAGCCAGGGGACGGAAGGGTCCAGGACCCAGTACTTC

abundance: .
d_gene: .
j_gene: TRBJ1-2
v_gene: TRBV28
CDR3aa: CASSLGRGGYGYTF
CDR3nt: TGTGCCAGCAGTTTGGGGCGCGGGGGTTATGGCTACACCTTC

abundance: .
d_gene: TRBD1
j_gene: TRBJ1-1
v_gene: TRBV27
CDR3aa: CASSSSRGPEAFF
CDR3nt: TGTGCCAGCAGTTCGTCCAGGGGGCCTGAAGCTTTCTTT

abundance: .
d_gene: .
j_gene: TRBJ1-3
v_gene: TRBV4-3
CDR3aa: CASSQESVGISGNTIYF
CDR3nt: TGCGCCAGCAGCCAAGAATCCGTAGGGATCTCTGGAAACACCATATATTTT

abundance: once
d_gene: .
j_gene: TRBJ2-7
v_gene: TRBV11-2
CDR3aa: CASSLAGGVYEQYF
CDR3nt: TGTGCCAGCAGCTTAGCAGGGGGGGTCTACGAGCAGTACTTC

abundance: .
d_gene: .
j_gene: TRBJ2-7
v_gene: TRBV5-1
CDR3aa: CASSLVQPSSYEQYF
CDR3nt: TGCGCCAGCAGCTTGGTACAGCCAAGCTCCTACGAGCAGTACTTC

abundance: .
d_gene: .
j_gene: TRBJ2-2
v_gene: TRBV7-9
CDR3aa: CASSLNTGELFF
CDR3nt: TGTGCCAGCAGCCTTAACACCGGGGAGCTGTTTTTT

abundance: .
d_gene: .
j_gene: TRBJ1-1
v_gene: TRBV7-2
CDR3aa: CASSLVEGNEAFF
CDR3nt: TGTGCCAGCAGCTTAGTGGAAGGAAATGAAGCTTTCTTT

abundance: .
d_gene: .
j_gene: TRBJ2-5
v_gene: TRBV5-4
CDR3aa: CASSLAGKETQYF
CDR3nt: TGTGCCAGCAGCTTGGCAGGGAAAGAGACCCAGTACTTC

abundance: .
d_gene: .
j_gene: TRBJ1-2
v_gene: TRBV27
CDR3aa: CASSPSTGQTVYGYTF
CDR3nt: TGTGCCAGCAGCCCATCTACGGGCCAGACGGTCTATGGCTACACCTTC

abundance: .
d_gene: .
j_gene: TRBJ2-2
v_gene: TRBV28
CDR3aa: CASSLSGLNTGELFF
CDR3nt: TGTGCCAGCAGTTTATCGGGTTTGAACACCGGGGAGCTGTTTTTT

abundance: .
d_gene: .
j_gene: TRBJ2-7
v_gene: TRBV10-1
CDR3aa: CASSAHWTDSYEQYF
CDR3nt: TGCGCCAGCAGTGCTCACTGGACAGACTCCTACGAGCAGTACTTC

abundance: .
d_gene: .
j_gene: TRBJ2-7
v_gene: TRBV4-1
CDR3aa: CASSHSSGDYEQYF
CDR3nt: TGCGCCAGCAGCCACAGTAGCGGAGACTACGAGCAGTACTTC

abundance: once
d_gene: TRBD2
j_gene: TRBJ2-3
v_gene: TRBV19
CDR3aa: CASSIGLAESTDTQYF
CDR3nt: TGTGCCAGTAGTATTGGGCTAGCGGAAAGCACAGATACGCAGTATTTT

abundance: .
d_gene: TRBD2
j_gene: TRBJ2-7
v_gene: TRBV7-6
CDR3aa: CASSPLAGGYEQYF
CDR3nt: TGTGCCAGCAGCCCGCTAGCGGGAGGCTACGAGCAGTACTTC

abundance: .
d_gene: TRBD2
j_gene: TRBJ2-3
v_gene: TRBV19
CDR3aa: CASSTRTSGTDTQYF
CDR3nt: TGTGCCAGTAGTACCCGGACTAGCGGCACAGATACGCAGTATTTT

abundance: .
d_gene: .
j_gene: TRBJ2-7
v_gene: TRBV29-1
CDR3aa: CSVPWTDLGPPAYEQYF
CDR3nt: TGCAGCGTTCCTTGGACAGACCTGGGGCCTCCGGCCTACGAGCAGTACTTC

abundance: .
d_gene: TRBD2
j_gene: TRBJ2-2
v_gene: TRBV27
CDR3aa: CASSPVGTSGSGVHGELFF
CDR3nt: TGTGCCAGCAGTCCCGTTGGGACTAGCGGGTCCGGGGTCCACGGGGAGCTGTTTTTT

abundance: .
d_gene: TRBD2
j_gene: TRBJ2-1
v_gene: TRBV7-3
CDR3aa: CASSEVTGLAGAEQFF
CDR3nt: TGTGCCAGCAGCGAAGTAACGGGACTAGCGGGAGCTGAGCAGTTCTTC

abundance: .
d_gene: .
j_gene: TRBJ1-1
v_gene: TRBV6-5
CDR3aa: CASSYSPSSNTEAFF
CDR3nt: TGTGCCAGCAGTTACTCCCCCAGTTCGAACACTGAAGCTTTCTTT

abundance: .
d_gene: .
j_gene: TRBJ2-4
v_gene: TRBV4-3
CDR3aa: CASSQDEGGKNIQYF
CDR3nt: TGCGCCAGCAGCCAAGATGAGGGCGGCAAAAACATTCAGTACTTC

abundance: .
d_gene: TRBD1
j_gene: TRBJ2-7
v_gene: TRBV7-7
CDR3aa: CASSAGTGSSYEQYF
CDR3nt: TGTGCTAGCAGCGCCGGGACAGGGAGTTCCTACGAGCAGTACTTC

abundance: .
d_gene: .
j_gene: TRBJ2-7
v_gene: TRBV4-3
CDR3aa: CASSPRTISSYEQYF
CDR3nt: TGCGCCAGCAGCCCACGGACAATCTCCTCCTACGAGCAGTACTTC

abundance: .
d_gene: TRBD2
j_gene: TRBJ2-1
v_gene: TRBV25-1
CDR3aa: CASSPSGWNEQFF
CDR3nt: TGTGCCAGCAGTCCTAGCGGGTGGAATGAGCAGTTCTTC

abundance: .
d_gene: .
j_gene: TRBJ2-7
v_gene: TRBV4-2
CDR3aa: CASSQDLLGHYEQYF
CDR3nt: TGTGCCAGCAGCCAAGATTTACTCGGGCACTACGAGCAGTACTTC

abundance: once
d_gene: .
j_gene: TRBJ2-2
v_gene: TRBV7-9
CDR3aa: CASSLAQGSTNTGELFF
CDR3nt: TGTGCCAGCAGCTTAGCGCAGGGCTCGACGAACACCGGGGAGCTGTTTTTT

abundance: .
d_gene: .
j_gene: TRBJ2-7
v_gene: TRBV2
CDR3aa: CASSHDPGGSYEQYF
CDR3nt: TGTGCCAGCAGTCACGACCCCGGCGGCTCCTACGAGCAGTACTTC

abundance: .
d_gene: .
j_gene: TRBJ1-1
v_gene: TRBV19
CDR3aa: CASSIAVNTEAFF
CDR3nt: TGTGCCAGTAGTATTGCAGTGAACACTGAAGCTTTCTTT

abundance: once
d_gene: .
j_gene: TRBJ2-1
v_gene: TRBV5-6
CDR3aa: CASSPGDTYNEQFF
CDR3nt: TGTGCCAGCAGCCCTGGGGACACTTACAATGAGCAGTTCTTC

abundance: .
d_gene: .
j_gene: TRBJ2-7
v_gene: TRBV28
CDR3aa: CASSAPFSYEQYF
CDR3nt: TGTGCCAGCAGTGCGCCGTTCTCCTACGAGCAGTACTTC

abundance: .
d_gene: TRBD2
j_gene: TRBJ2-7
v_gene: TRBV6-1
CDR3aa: CASSVVAGGTYEQYF
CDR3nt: TGTGCCAGCAGTGTGGTAGCGGGAGGTACCTACGAGCAGTACTTC

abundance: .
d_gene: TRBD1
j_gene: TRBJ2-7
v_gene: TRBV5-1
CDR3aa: CASNVIGTGAYEQYF
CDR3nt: TGCGCCAGCAACGTAATCGGGACAGGGGCCTACGAGCAGTACTTC

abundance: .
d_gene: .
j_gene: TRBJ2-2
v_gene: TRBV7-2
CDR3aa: CASSLGGTGELFF
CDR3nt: TGTGCCAGCAGCTTAGGTGGAACCGGGGAGCTGTTTTTT

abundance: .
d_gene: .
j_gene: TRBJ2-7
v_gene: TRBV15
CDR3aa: CATSRDWGSNEQYF
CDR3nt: TGTGCCACCAGCAGAGATTGGGGCAGCAACGAGCAGTACTTC

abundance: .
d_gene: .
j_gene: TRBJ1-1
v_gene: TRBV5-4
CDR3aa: CASSFHTEAFF
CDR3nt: TGTGCCAGCAGCTTCCACACTGAAGCTTTCTTT

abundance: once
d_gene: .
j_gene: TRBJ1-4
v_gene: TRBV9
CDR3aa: CASSPLITNEKLFF
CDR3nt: TGTGCCAGCAGCCCCTTAATAACTAATGAAAAACTGTTTTTT

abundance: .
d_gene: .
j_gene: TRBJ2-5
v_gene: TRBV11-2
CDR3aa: CASRTPGTPNRETQYF
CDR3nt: TGTGCCAGCAGAACCCCCGGGACACCAAACCGGGAGACCCAGTACTTC

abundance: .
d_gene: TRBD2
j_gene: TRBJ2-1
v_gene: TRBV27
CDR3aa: CASNPLGGERQPNNEQFF
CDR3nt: TGTGCCAGCAACCCTCTGGGAGGGGAGCGCCAGCCTAACAATGAGCAGTTCTTC

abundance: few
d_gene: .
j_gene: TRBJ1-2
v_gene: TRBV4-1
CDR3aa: CASSQDFHGYTF
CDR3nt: TGCGCCAGCAGCCAAGATTTCCATGGCTACACCTTC

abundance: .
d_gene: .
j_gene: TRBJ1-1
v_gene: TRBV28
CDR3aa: CASSFNLLQGEAFF
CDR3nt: TGTGCCAGCAGTTTTAACCTTTTACAGGGTGAAGCTTTCTTT

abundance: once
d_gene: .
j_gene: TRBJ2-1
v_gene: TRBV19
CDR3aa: CASSIPDDSRNEQFF
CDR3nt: TGTGCCAGTAGTATACCTGACGACTCGAGGAATGAGCAGTTCTTC

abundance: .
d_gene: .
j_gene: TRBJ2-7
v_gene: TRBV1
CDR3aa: CTSHIAGGPRQYF
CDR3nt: TGCACCAGTCATATAGCGGGAGGGCCCCGACAGTACTTC

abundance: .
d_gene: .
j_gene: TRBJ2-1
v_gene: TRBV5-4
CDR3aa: CASSLGVSLGGNEQFF
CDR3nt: TGTGCCAGCAGCTTGGGGGTCAGTCTCGGCGGCAATGAGCAGTTCTTC

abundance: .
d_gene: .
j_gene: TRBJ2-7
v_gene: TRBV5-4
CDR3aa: CASSLGDNSYEQYF
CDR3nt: TGTGCCAGCAGCTTGGGAGACAACTCCTACGAGCAGTACTTC

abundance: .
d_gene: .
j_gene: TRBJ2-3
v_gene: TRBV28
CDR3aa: CASSLSAGTTDTQYF
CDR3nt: TGTGCCAGCAGTTTAAGTGCGGGAACCACAGATACGCAGTATTTT

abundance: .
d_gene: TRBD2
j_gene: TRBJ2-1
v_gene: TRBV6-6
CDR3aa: CASSSIIAGGQEQFF
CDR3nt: TGTGCCAGCAGCTCTATAATAGCGGGAGGGCAGGAGCAGTTCTTC

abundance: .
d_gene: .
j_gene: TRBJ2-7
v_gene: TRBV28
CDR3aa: CASSFLQGSYEQYF
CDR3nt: TGTGCCAGCAGTTTCTTACAGGGATCCTACGAGCAGTACTTC

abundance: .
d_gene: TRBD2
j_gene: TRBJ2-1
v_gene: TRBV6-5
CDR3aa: CASSLLAGGDNEQFF
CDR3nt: TGTGCCAGCAGTCTTCTAGCGGGAGGGGACAATGAGCAGTTCTTC

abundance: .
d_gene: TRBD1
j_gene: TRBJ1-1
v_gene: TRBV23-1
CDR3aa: CASSRASGGTEAFF
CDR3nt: TGCGCCAGCAGTCGAGCCTCAGGGGGCACTGAAGCTTTCTTT

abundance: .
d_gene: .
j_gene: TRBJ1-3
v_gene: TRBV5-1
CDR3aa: CASSLGWTDPSSGNTIYF
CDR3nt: TGCGCCAGCAGCTTGGGCTGGACAGACCCGAGCTCTGGAAACACCATATATTTT

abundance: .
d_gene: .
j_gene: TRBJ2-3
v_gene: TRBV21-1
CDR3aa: CASSSETDTSTDTQYF
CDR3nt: TGTGCCAGCAGCTCCGAGACAGACACAAGCACAGATACGCAGTATTTT

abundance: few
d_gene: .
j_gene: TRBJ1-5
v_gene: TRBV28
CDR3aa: CASSLGYNQPQHF
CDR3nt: TGTGCCAGCAGTCTTGGGTACAATCAGCCCCAGCATTTT